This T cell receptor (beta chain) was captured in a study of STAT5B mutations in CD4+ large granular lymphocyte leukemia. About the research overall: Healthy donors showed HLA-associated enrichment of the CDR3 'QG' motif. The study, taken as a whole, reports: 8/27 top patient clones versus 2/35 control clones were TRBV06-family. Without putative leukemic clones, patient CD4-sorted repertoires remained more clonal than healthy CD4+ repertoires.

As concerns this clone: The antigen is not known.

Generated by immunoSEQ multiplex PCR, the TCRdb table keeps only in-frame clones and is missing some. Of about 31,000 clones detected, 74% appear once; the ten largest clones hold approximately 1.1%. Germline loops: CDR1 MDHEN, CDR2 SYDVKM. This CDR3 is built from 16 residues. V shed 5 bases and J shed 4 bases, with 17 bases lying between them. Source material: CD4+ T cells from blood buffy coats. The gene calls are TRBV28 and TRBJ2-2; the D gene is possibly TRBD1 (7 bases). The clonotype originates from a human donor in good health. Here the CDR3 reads CASSRRQGGGTGELFF. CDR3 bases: TGTGCCAGCAGTCGACGACAGGGAGGCGGCACCGGGGAGCTGTTTTTT.